A single sample is the source of the 25 T cell receptor beta chains below, sequenced in a study of beta chain features in type 1 diabetes. Sequencing targeted expressed TCRB transcripts, as all isolated RNA had been reverse transcribed. Assay: immunoSEQ multiplex PCR; the TCRdb copy retains only in-frame clones and omits some. The sample records about 470,000 clones, approximately 30% being singletons. The specimen was naive CD4+ T cells from blood. These receptors originate from a man between 18 and 29 years old in good health.

The gene calls are TRBV5-1 and TRBJ2-2; D is uncertain. This CDR3 is 12 amino acids long. V gave up 6 bases and J gave up 3 bases, with 6 bases separating them. Germline V gene data show CDR1 as SGHRS and CDR2 as YFSETQ. The CDR3 protein is CASKKDTGELFF. DNA of the CDR3: TGCGCCAGCAAGAAGGACACCGGGGAGCTGTTTTTT.

The chain uses TRBV25-1 and TRBJ2-7; possibly TRBD2 for D (5 bases). The germline CDR1 and CDR2 sequences are MGHDK and SYGVNS. With 6 bases removed from V and 4 bases from J, the gap between germline ends came to 10 bases. This CDR3 is 12 amino acids long. CDR3 region: CASRSTGYEQYF. Here the CDR3 DNA reads TGTGCCAGCAGGAGCACGGGGTACGAGCAGTACTTC.

The chain carries TRBV15 and TRBJ2-5, with 12 bases that match TRBD2. After removal of 0 bases from V and 5 bases from J, the junction contained 7 bases not matched to a gene. The CDR3 length is 17 residues. Germline V gene sequence: CDR1 LNHNV, CDR2 YYDKDF (reference sequence). Here the CDR3 DNA reads TGTGCCACCAGCAGAGATGACTCTAGCGGGAGGGCCGAGACCCAGTACTTC. Amino acids: CATSRDDSSGRAETQYF.

This sequence joins TRBV2 and TRBJ2-7, with D possibly TRBD1 on 5 matching bases. Germline lookup yields CDR1 SNHLY and CDR2 FYNNEI. This CDR3 is built from 14 residues. V gave up 5 bases and J gave up 3 bases, with 14 bases separating them. The CDR3 protein is CASSNRPSDYEQYF. CDR3 DNA sequence: TGTGCCAGCAGTAACAGGCCCTCGGACTACGAGCAGTACTTC.

The chain couples TRBV30 to TRBJ2-1; 10 nucleotides align to TRBD2. V shed 0 bases and J 6 bases; nucleotides not matched to a gene: 2. Germline lookup yields CDR1 GTSNPN and CDR2 SVGIG (reference sequence). This CDR3 is 14 amino acids long. The CDR3 DNA follows: TGTGCCTGGAGTGTTCAGCGGGAGGGCAATGAGCAGTTCTTC. Translating it yields CAWSVQREGNEQFF.

The J gene is TRBJ1-5, the V gene TRBV15, with D maybe TRBD1 (5 bases). Trimming pared 2 bases from V and 3 bases from J, leaving 11 bases between. This CDR3 is 15 amino acids long. Germline lookup yields CDR1 LNHNV and CDR2 YYDKDF (reference sequence). CDR3 protein: CATSRPQGNNQPQHF. CDR3 nucleotides: TGTGCCACCAGCAGACCCCAGGGAAACAATCAGCCCCAGCATTTT. Filled out from reference TRBV15 and TRBJ1-5, the complete variable domain reads DAMVIQNPRYQVTQFGKPVTLSCSQTLNHNVMYWYQQKSSQAPKLLFHYYDKDFNNEADTPDNFQSRRPNTSFCFLDIRSPGLGDTAMYLCATSRPQGNNQPQHFGDGTRLSIL.

In its sample, this clone was seen a few times. Here the CDR3 reads CATSRDRVADRGLLAKNIQYF. The DNA of the CDR3 is TGTGCCACCAGCAGAGATCGGGTTGCGGACAGGGGGCTGCTAGCCAAAAACATTCAGTACTTC. This rearrangement joins TRBV15 to TRBJ2-4; 11 bases map to TRBD1. J was trimmed by 0 bases and V by 0 bases; bases with no gene match: 13. Germline-derived CDR1 and CDR2 are LNHNV and YYDKDF (reference sequence). The CDR3 is 21 residues long.

This clone was detected a few times. The rearrangement joins TRBV18 to TRBJ2-5; no reliable D call. This CDR3 is built from 15 residues. V was pared by 2 bases and J by 0 bases, with 10 bases between. CDR1 and CDR2 from the germline V gene are KGHSH and LQKENI. CDR3 loop: CASSPRIQYQETQYF. In DNA, the CDR3 is TGTGCCAGCTCACCAAGGATTCAGTACCAAGAGACCCAGTACTTC.

The genes are TRBV9 and TRBJ2-1, with TRBD2 as a possible D gene (6 bases). The V end was cut by 3 bases, the J end by 5 bases, with 15 bases between. There are 15 residues in the CDR3. CDR1 is SGDLS and CDR2 is YYNGEE in the germline V gene. CDR3 region: CASSALARENNEQFF. CDR3 nucleotide sequence: TGTGCCAGCAGCGCCCTAGCGAGGGAGAACAATGAGCAGTTCTTC.

V is TRBV10-3 and J is TRBJ2-7, with D tentatively TRBD1 (5 bases). This CDR3 comprises 14 residues. From germline, CDR1 is ENHRY and CDR2 SYGVKD. Trimming left V 7 bases short and J 1 base short, with 14 bases between. In DNA form, the CDR3 reads TGTGCCATCACCCAAGGGGCCAATTCCTACGAGCAGTACTTC. Its translation: CAITQGANSYEQYF.

There are a few counts of this clone. The V and J genes are TRBV9 and TRBJ1-4; D remains unclear. V dropped 0 bases and J dropped 2 bases, with 5 bases sitting between them. CDR1 and CDR2 (germline): SGDLS, YYNGEE. CDR3 size: 14 residues. DNA of the CDR3: TGTGCCAGCAGCGTAGAACAGACTAATGAAAAACTGTTTTTT. It codes for CASSVEQTNEKLFF.

This clone was seen a handful of times. The chain joins TRBV25-1 to TRBJ2-1; D gene unclear. Looked up from germline, CDR1 is MGHDK and CDR2 is SYGVNS. The CDR3 has 12 amino acids. V lost 3 bases, J lost 10 bases, and 10 bases lay in between. CDR3 loop: CASSDPLREQFF. The CDR3 region has the DNA TGTGCCAGCAGTGACCCTCTGAGAGAGCAGTTCTTC. Using reference TRBV25-1 and TRBJ2-1 for the parts outside the CDR3, the full variable domain is EADIYQTPRYLVIGTGKKITLECSQTMGHDKMYWYQQDPGMELHLIHYSYGVNSTEKGDLSSESTVSRIRTEHFPLTLESARPSHTSQYLCASSDPLREQFFGPGTRLTVL.

In this sample, this clone turned up a few times. The rearrangement links TRBV27 to TRBJ1-4; no clear D gene. CDR3 size: 17 residues. The germline V gene encodes CDR1 MNHEY and CDR2 SMNVEV (reference sequence). The V and J ends lost 5 bases and 7 bases respectively, with 23 bases between them. CDR3 region: CASSPRARESGVEKLFF. The CDR3 bases are TGTGCCAGCAGTCCCCGGGCGAGAGAGAGTGGCGTTGAAAAACTGTTTTTT.

In its sample, this clone was seen a few times. V gene TRBV29-1 combines with J gene TRBJ1-1; no clear D. CDR3 length: 13 residues. Germline lookup yields CDR1 SQVTM and CDR2 ANQGSEA. Trimming took off 4 bases at V and 0 bases at J, with 9 bases between the two ends. The CDR3 nucleotides read TGCAGCGTTGGGACGTACATGAACACTGAAGCTTTCTTT. Protein product: CSVGTYMNTEAFF. Filled out from reference TRBV29-1 and TRBJ1-1, the complete variable domain reads SAVISQKPSRDICQRGTSLTIQCQVDSQVTMMFWYRQQPGQSLTLIATANQGSEATYESGFVIDKFPISRPNLTFSTLTVSNMSPEDSSIYLCSVGTYMNTEAFFGQGTRLTVV.

The rearrangement joins TRBV6-6 to TRBJ2-7; D may be TRBD2 (6 bases). Per the germline V gene, CDR1 is MNHNY and CDR2 is SVGAGI (reference sequence). V lost 6 bases and J lost 6, with 15 bases in between. The CDR3 consists of 13 residues. The CDR3 protein is CASRPPGSGEQYF. Here the CDR3 DNA reads TGTGCCAGCAGACCCCCTGGTAGCGGCGAGCAGTACTTC.

This clone was seen only a few times. The chain couples TRBV6-6 to TRBJ2-4, with TRBD2 as a possible D gene (6 bases). V lost 8 bases and J lost 6, with 17 bases in between. Germline V gene lookup returns CDR1 MNHNY and CDR2 SVGAGI (reference sequence). The CDR3 is 14 residues long. CDR3 region: CASQAGSMGNIQYF. Written as DNA, the CDR3 is TGTGCCAGCCAGGCCGGGAGCATGGGAAACATTCAGTACTTC.

This clone was counted only a few times. The genes are TRBV30 and TRBJ2-3; no firm D call. V was shortened by 3 bases and J by 3 bases, with 10 bases between the two germline ends. Germline assignment: CDR1 GTSNPN and CDR2 SVGIG (reference sequence). The CDR3 runs to 13 residues. CDR3 sequence: CAWSEYRTDTQYF. The CDR3 nucleotides read TGTGCCTGGAGCGAGTACCGGACAGATACGCAGTATTTT.

The rearrangement links TRBV9 to TRBJ2-3, with unresolved D. Trimming left V 6 bases short and J 3 bases short, with 11 bases between. The CDR3 covers 13 residues. Germline V CDR1 and CDR2: SGDLS, YYNGEE. The CDR3 nucleotides are TGTGCCAGCAACGAGAGTCCGACAGATACGCAGTATTTT. The encoded protein is CASNESPTDTQYF.

A few counts support this clone. This specimen includes other DNA sequences encoding the same CDR3. The chain employs TRBV30 and TRBJ2-6, with unresolved D. The CDR3 totals 14 residues. The V end lost 0 bases, the J end lost 2 bases, and 5 bases lay between the germline ends. Germline V lookup: CDR1 GTSNPN, CDR2 SVGIG (reference sequence). For the CDR3, the DNA is TGTGCCTGGAGTGTAAGGGCTGGGGCCAACGTCCTGACTTTC. As protein: CAWSVRAGANVLTF.

The V call is TRBV6-5, the J call TRBJ2-3, with D uncertain. V shed 4 bases and J shed 6 bases, with 5 bases lying between them. The CDR3 covers 11 residues. Germline lookup yields CDR1 MNHEY and CDR2 SVGAGI. CDR3 coding DNA: TGTGCCAGCAGTTGGTTGGATACGCAGTATTTT. Its protein is CASSWLDTQYF.

V gene TRBV18 combines with J gene TRBJ2-5; D possibly corresponds to TRBD2 (6 bases). V gave up 0 bases and J gave up 6 bases, with 17 bases separating them. This CDR3 comprises 16 residues. The V gene's germline CDR1 is KGHSH and CDR2 LQKENI. CDR3 bases: TGTGCCAGCTCACCACCGGAGGGAGATGGGAGAAAGACCCAGTACTTC. This translates into CASSPPEGDGRKTQYF. Combining the CDR3 with reference TRBV18 and TRBJ2-5 gives the whole variable domain NAGVMQNPRHLVRRRGQEARLRCSPMKGHSHVYWYRQLPEEGLKFMVYLQKENIIDESGMPKERFSAEFPKEGPSILRIQQVVRGDSAAYFCASSPPEGDGRKTQYFGPGTRLLVL.

The chain employs TRBV7-2 and TRBJ2-3; no reliable D call. V was clipped by 5 bases and J by 11 bases, with 17 bases between them. The CDR3 runs 13 residues. The V gene's germline CDR1 is SGHTA and CDR2 FQGNSA. The CDR3 spells CASSARVAREQYF. CDR3 bases: TGTGCCAGCAGCGCGAGAGTAGCTAGGGAGCAGTATTTT.

About this clone itself: Other DNA sequences in the same sample also yield this CDR3. The rearrangement joins TRBV5-1 to TRBJ1-2; no clear D. The CDR3 covers 11 residues. The germline V gene encodes CDR1 SGHRS and CDR2 YFSETQ. V was clipped by 3 bases and J by 4 bases, with 4 bases between them. The CDR3 bases are TGCGCCAGCAGCTGGGGCTATGGCTACACCTTC. Translated, it gives CASSWGYGYTF. Supplemented by reference TRBV5-1 and TRBJ1-2, the full variable domain reads KAGVTQTPRYLIKTRGQQVTLSCSPISGHRSVSWYQQTPGQGLQFLFEYFSETQRNKGNFPGRFSGRQFSNSRSEMNVSTLELGDSALYLCASSWGYGYTFGSGTRLTVV.

The chain uses TRBV5-1 and TRBJ2-7, with D possibly being TRBD1 (6 bases). Trimming took 4 bases from V and 3 from J, leaving 14 bases between them. This CDR3 is built from 14 residues. Germline V lookup: CDR1 SGHRS, CDR2 YFSETQ. The chain's CDR3 is CASSPGQLSYEQYF. CDR3 bases: TGCGCCAGCAGCCCTGGACAGCTAAGCTACGAGCAGTACTTC.

This clone has only a few counts. The CDR3 sequence: CASSIQGEESEQFF. For the CDR3, the DNA is TGTGCCAGCAGTATACAGGGGGAGGAGAGTGAGCAGTTCTTC. This chain joins TRBV6-6 and TRBJ2-1; 8 nucleotides match TRBD1. The CDR3 totals 14 residues. V lost 5 bases to trimming and J lost 9 bases; unmatched junction nucleotides: 9. CDR1 is MNHNY and CDR2 is SVGAGI in the germline V gene (reference sequence).